Detailed here is one T cell receptor (beta chain). No antigen is known for it. It has no much larger one-base neighbor in the sample; base qualities were not kept. This record belongs to a study of T cells in localized non-small cell lung cancer (dated by TCRdb to the early 2020s). The study in broad terms: The study analyzed T cell repertoires of hundreds of early-stage NSCLC patients, comparing tumors and uninvolved tumor-adjacent lungs. Of the NSCLC patients, 129 were male and roughly 100 were female, and the mean age was approximately 66 years. The cohort consisted of 236 treatment-naive NSCLC patients whose localized lung tumors had been resected.

The immunoSEQ Assay was used to sequence TCR beta CDR3 regions from DNA. As for how the authors treated the data: T cell density was computed as TCR beta template counts normalized to usable DNA estimated by amplifying housekeeping genes. Richness was estimated with the preseqR package, extrapolating to 400,000 templates for PBMC samples and 120,000 templates for tissue samples. Clonality was taken to be one minus Pielou's evenness. Differential abundance testing on productive amino-acid clonotypes, with a minimum total count of 5 and an alpha of 0.1, was used to identify tissue-enriched TCRs. Repertoire overlap between compartments was quantified with the Jaccard Index and Morisita Overlap Index. GLIPH grouped TCR beta CDR3s together with public tetramer-defined viral CDR3s, and a viral motif had to include at least three viral sequences and also show V-gene enrichment. Entries here come from immuneACCESS through TCRdb and include only in-frame sequences with V and J called. Some clones fail to appear in such tables; in the studies checked, an unresolved V gene covers under half of the shortfall, and the cause of the remainder is unknown. The V and J calls and clone size are taken from that table; D and trimming were inferred from the DNA. Present in this sample are 40,000 to 50,000 clones, roughly 86% of which were seen just once. Roughly 2.7% of the sample is held by the ten biggest clonotypes.

At diagnosis, peripheral blood, uninvolved tumor-adjacent lung and tumor were collected and were preserved as a mix of fresh-frozen and FFPE material. For TCR repertoire profiling, blood samples were analyzed in the form of peripheral blood mononuclear cells. Results the study describes overall, beyond this receptor: Because the study design was exploratory, TCR variables were selected using unadjusted p-values without false-discovery rate correction. Higher T cell density in blood was associated with longer overall survival, whereas higher clonality in adjacent lung was associated with shorter survival. A median of about 61 of the top 100 tumor clones turned up in the paired uninvolved adjacent lung, and 25 to 30 of those clones also ranked among the top 100 of that same adjacent lung. Uninvolved tumor-adjacent lung showed the highest T cell clonality, higher than tumor, which suggests more focused antigenic responses in the uninvolved tumor-adjacent lung. Because multi-region sequencing of the tumors was not done, intratumor heterogeneity could not be ruled out.

The CDR3, from cysteine to phenylalanine, totals 13 residues. Only the CDR3 DNA is retained, 39 bases long and in frame from the first base. CDR1 MNHEY and CDR2 SVGAGI were looked up in the germline V gene. V lost 2 bases and J lost 0 bases; the stretch between them is 3 bases long. This TCR was sampled from a female donor older than 55 with stage I squamous cell lung carcinoma. This specimen consisted of peripheral blood, obtained before any cancer treatment. The sequence is built from TRBV6-5 and TRBJ2-3, with no confident D gene call. The CDR3 region has the sequence CASSYQSTDTQYF. The nucleotides are TGTGCCAGCAGTTACCAGAGCACAGATACGCAGTATTTT.